This TCR beta chain originates from a study of T cell responses to AZD1222 COVID-19 vaccine. General study findings and limits: The donor group comprised mostly white British people and more females; the analysis possibly underestimated clonal diversity.

Libraries were prepared by immunoSEQ multiplex PCR; TCRdb keeps only in-frame clonotypes and omits some of them. Among 150,000 to 200,000 clones listed, approximately 93% were seen once. Investigators merged groups given second doses at roughly 4 or roughly 12 weeks. In the case of this clone: Its antigen is not known.

V lost 4 bases, J lost 0 bases, and 23 bases lay in between. The germline V gene has CDR1 SGHRS and CDR2 YFSETQ. The CDR3 runs to 19 residues. This rearrangement joins TRBV5-1 to TRBJ2-4, with no clear D. This sample comprised peripheral blood, obtained 28 days after the second AZD1222 dose. The receptor comes from an adult who received the AZD1222 COVID-19 vaccine. The CDR3 spells CASSPRGYQTELAKNIQYF. Written as DNA, the CDR3 is TGCGCCAGCAGCCCTCGTGGGTACCAAACCGAACTAGCCAAAAACATTCAGTACTTC.